This TCR beta chain was obtained from a study of T cell repertoires in cytomegalovirus infection. Background on the study: The authors used CMV epitopes that were HLA-C-restricted (recently identified) and HLA-B-restricted (well studied). Based on public TCR beta signatures, there were indications of CMV infection and of a matching HLA type.

TCRdb recomputed calls from the reads with MiXCR, one row per CDR3 protein. The sample consists of hundreds of thousands of distinct CDR3 sequences, about 33% of them appearing once. About this clonotype itself: What it recognizes is unknown.

Regarding the study as a whole: In two of eight donors, the top clonotype was HLA-C-restricted CMV-specific. People with CMV and the relevant HLA were identified by cumulative public TCR beta family frequency.

Germline V CDR1 and CDR2: SGHVS, FQNEAQ. The length of the CDR3 is 15 residues. Trimming removed 5 bases from V and 7 bases from J, with 17 bases in between. This clonotype was obtained from a human donor in good health (CMV status not recorded). Some clones in this sample may be carry-over from other donors' samples. The gene calls are TRBV7-8 and TRBJ1-4; possible D gene TRBD1, 6 bases. The input for sequencing was cultured PBMCs, taken from culture after CMV antigen stimulation. CDR3 sequence: CASSNRDPPTEKLFF. The CDR3 DNA reads as TGTGCCAGCAGCAACAGGGATCCCCCGACTGAAAAACTGTTTTTT.